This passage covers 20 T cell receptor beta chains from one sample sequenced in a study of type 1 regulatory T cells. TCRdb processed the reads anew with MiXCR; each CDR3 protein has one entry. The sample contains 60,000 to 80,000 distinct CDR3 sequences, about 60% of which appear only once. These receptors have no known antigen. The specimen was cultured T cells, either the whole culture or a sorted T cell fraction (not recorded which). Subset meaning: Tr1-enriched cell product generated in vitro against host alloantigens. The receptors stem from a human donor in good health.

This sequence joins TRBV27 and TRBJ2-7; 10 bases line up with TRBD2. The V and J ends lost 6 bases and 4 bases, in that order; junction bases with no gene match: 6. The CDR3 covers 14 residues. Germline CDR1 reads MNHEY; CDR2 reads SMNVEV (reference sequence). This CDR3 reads CASRPSGSGYEQYF. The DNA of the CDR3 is TGTGCCAGCAGACCTAGCGGGAGTGGGTACGAGCAGTACTTC.

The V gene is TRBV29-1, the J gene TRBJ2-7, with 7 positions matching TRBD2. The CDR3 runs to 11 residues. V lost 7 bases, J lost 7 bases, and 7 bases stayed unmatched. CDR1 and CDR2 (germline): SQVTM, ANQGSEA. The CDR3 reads CSAGRDREQYF. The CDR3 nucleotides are TGCAGCGCTGGGAGGGACCGAGAGCAGTACTTC.

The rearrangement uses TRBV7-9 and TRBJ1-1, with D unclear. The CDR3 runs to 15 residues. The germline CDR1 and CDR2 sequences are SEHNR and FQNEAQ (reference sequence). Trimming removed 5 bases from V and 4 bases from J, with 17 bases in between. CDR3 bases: TGTGCCAGCAGCACCGACACAAACCTCAGCACTGAAGCTTTCTTT. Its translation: CASSTDTNLSTEAFF.

In nucleotides, the CDR3 is TGCGCCAGCAGTAAGGTCCTCCCGGCGGGGGAGCTGTTTTTT. It encodes CASSKVLPAGELFF. The chain carries TRBV5-1 and TRBJ2-2; D is ambiguous. Germline lookup yields CDR1 SGHRS and CDR2 YFSETQ. V gave up 5 bases and J gave up 8 bases, with 16 bases separating them. This CDR3 spans 14 amino acids.

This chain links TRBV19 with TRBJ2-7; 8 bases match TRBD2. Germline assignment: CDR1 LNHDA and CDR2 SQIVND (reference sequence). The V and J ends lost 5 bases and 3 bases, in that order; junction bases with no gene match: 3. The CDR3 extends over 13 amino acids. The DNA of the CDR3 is TGTGCCAGTAGTCAAACTAGCGGCTACGAGCAGTACTTC. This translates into CASSQTSGYEQYF.

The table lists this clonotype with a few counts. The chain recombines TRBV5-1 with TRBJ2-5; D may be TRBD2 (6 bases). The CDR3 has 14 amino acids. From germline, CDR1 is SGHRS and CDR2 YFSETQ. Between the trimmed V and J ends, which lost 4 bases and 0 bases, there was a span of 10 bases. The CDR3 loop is CASSLGSYQETQYF. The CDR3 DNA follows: TGCGCCAGCAGCCTCGGGAGCTACCAAGAGACCCAGTACTTC.

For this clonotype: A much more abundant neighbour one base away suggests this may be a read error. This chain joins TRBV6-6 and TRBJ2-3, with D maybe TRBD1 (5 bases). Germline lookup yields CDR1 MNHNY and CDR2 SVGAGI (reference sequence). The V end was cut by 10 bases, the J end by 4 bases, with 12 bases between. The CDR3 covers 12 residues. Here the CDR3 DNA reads TGTGCCATCGGAAGGGGTCCAGATACGCAGTATTTT. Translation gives CAIGRGPDTQYF.

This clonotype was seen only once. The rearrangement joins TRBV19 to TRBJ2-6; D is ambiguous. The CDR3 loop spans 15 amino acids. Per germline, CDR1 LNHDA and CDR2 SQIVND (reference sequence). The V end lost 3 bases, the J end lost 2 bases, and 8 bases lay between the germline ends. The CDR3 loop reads CASSMLTTGANVLTF. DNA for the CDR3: TGTGCCAGTAGTATGCTAACAACTGGGGCCAACGTCCTGACTTTC.

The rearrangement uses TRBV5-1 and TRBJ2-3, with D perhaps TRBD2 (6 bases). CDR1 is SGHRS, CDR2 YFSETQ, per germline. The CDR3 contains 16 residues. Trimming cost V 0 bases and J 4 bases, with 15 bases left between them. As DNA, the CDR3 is TGCGCCAGCAGCTTGGATATCGGGAGAGGGGCAGATACGCAGTATTTT. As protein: CASSLDIGRGADTQYF.

This CDR3 reads CASGRPGGRDTQYF. CDR3 nucleotides: TGTGCCAGCGGGCGGCCGGGAGGGAGGGATACGCAGTATTTT. This chain uses TRBV6-1 with TRBJ2-3; 8 bases align to TRBD2. Germline assignment: CDR1 MNHNS and CDR2 SASEGT. The CDR3 covers 14 residues. V lost 8 bases, J lost 6 bases, and 10 bases stayed unmatched.

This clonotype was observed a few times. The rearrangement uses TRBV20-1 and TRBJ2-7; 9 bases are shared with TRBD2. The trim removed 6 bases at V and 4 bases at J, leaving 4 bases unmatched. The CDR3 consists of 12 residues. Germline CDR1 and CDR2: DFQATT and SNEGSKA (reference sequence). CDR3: CSAEGLAYEQYF. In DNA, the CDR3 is TGCAGTGCAGAGGGACTAGCTTACGAGCAGTACTTC.

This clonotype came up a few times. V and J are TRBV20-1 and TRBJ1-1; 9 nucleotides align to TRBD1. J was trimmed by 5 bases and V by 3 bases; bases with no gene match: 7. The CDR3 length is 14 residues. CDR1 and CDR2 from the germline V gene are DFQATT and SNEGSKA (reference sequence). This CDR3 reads CSARGGQGRTEAFF. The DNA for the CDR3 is TGCAGTGCTAGGGGGGGACAGGGAAGAACTGAAGCTTTCTTT.

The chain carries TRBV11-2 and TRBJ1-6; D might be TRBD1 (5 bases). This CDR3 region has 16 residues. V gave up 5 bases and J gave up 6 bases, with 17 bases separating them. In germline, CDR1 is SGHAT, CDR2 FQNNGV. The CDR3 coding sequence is TGTGCCAGCAGCCCAATCCGGGGGACTCTTAATTCACCCCTCCACTTT. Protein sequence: CASSPIRGTLNSPLHF.

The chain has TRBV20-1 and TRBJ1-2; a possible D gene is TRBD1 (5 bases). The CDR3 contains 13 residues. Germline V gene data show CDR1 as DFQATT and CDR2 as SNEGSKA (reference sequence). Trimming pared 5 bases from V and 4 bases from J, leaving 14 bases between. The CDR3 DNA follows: TGCAGTGCTCCCGACAGAGACGGCTATGGCTACACCTTC. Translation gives CSAPDRDGYGYTF.

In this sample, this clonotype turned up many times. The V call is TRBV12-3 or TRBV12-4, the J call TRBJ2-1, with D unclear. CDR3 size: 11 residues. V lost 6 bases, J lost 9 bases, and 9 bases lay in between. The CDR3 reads CASRLRVEQFF. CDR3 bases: TGTGCCAGCAGGCTCCGGGTTGAGCAGTTCTTC.

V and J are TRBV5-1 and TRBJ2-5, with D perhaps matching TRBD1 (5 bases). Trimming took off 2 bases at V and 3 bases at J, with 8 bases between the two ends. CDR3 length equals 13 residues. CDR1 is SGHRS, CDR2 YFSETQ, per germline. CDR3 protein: CASSLGREETQYF. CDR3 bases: TGCGCCAGCAGCTTAGGCAGGGAAGAGACCCAGTACTTC.

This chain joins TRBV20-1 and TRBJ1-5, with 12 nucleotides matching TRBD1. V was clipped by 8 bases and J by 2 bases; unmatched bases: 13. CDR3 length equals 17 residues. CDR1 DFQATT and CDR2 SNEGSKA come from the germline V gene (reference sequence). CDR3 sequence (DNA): TGCAGTTGTGCCGGGACAGGGGGCTTTCAAGGCAATCAGCCCCAGCATTTT. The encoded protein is CSCAGTGGFQGNQPQHF.

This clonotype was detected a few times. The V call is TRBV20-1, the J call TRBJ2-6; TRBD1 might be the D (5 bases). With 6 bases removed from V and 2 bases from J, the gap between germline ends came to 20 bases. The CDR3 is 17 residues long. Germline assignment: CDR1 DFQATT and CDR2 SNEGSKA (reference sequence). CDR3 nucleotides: TGCAGTGCCGGAATATTGGGCAGGGCAGCTGGGGCCAACGTCCTGACTTTC. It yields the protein CSAGILGRAAGANVLTF.

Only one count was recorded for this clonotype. This CDR3 is CASSSAGGGVGEQYF. The CDR3 nucleotides are TGTGCCAGCAGCTCAGCGGGAGGGGGGGTCGGCGAGCAGTACTTC. This chain uses TRBV7-3 with TRBJ2-7; 10 nucleotides match TRBD2. V lost 4 bases, J lost 6 bases, and 9 bases stayed unmatched. The CDR3 is 15 residues long. Germline values: CDR1 SGHTA, CDR2 FQGTGA.

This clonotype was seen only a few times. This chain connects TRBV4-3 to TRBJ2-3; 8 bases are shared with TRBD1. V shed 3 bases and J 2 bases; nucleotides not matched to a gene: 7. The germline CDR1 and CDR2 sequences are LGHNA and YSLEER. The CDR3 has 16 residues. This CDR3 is CASSQVRQGSTDTQYF. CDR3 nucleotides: TGCGCCAGCAGCCAGGTTAGACAGGGGTCCACAGATACGCAGTATTTT.